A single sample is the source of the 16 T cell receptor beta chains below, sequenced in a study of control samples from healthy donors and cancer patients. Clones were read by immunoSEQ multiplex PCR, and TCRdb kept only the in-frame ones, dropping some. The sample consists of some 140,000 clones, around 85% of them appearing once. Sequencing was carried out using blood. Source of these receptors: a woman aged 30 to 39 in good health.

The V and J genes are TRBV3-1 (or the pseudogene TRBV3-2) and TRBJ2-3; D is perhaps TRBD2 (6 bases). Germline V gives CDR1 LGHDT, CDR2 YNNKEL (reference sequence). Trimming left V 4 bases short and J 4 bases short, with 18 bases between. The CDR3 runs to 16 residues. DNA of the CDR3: TGTGCCAGCAGCCGGCGCGGGGCCCATAGTCCAGATACGCAGTATTTT. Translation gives CASSRRGAHSPDTQYF.

CDR3 sequence reads: CASSQAAGRGETQYF. The CDR3 DNA sequence: TGCGCCAGCAGCCAAGCTGCGGGACGGGGAGAGACCCAGTACTTC. The chain combines TRBV4-1 with TRBJ2-5, with D possibly being TRBD2 (6 bases). Germline V CDR1 and CDR2: MGHRA, YSYEKL. This CDR3 contains 15 residues. Trimming took off 1 base at V and 4 bases at J, with 13 bases between the two ends.

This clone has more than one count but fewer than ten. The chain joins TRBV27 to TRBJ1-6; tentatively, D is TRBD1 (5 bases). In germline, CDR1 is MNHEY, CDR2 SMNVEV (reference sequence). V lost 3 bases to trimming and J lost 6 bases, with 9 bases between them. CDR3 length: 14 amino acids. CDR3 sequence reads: CASSFRESNSPLHF. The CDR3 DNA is TGTGCCAGCAGTTTCAGGGAGAGTAATTCACCCCTCCACTTT.

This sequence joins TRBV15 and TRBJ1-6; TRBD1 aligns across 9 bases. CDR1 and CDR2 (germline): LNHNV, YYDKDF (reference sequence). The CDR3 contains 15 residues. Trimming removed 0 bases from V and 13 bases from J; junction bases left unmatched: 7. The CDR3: CATSRDPGQGHPLHF. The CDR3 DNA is TGTGCCACCAGCAGAGATCCAGGACAGGGGCATCCCCTCCACTTT.

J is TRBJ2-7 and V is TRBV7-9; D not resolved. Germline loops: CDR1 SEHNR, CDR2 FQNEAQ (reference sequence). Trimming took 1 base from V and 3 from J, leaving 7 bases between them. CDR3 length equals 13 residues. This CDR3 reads CASSLDFGYEQYF. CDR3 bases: TGTGCCAGCAGCTTAGATTTCGGCTACGAGCAGTACTTC.

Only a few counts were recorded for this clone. CDR3 coding DNA: TGTGCCAGCAGCTTAGAGGTTGCGGGGCCTCTCGGCACAGATACGCAGTATTTT. Amino acids: CASSLEVAGPLGTDTQYF. The chain links TRBV5-5 to TRBJ2-3; D possibly corresponds to TRBD2 (6 bases). The V gene's germline CDR1 is SGHKS and CDR2 YYEKEE (reference sequence). The CDR3 runs to 18 residues. Trimming removed 2 bases at V and 1 base at J, with 20 bases between.

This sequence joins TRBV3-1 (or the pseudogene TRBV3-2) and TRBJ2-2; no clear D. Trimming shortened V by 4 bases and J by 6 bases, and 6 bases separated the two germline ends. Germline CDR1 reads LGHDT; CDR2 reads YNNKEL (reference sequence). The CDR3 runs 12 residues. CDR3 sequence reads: CASSPRAGELFF. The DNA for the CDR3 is TGTGCCAGCAGCCCCCGGGCCGGGGAGCTGTTTTTT.

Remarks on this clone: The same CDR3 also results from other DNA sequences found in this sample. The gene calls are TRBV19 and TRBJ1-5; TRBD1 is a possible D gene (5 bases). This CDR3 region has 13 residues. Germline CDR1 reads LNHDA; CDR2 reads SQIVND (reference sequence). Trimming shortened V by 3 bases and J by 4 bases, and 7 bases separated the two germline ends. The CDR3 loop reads CASSIRGNQPQHF. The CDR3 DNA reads TGTGCCAGTAGTATCCGGGGGAATCAGCCCCAGCATTTT.

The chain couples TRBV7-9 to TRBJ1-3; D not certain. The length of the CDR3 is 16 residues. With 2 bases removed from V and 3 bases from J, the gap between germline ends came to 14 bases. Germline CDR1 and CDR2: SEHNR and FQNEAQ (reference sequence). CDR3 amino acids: CASSLNLDRFGNTIYF. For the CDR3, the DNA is TGTGCCAGCAGCTTAAATTTGGATCGCTTTGGAAACACCATATATTTT.

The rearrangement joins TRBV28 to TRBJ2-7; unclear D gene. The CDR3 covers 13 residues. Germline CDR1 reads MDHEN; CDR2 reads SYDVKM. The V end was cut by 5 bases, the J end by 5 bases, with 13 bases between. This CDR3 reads CASSPPFRNEQYF. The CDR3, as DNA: TGTGCCAGCAGTCCCCCATTCCGGAACGAGCAGTACTTC.

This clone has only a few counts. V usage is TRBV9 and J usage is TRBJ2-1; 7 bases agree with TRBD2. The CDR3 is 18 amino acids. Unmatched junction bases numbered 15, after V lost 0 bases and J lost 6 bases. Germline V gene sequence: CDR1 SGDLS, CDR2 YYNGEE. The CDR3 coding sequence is TGTGCCAGCAGCGTAGTCGGCTATAGCGGGCGAGGAGGCAATGAGCAGTTCTTC. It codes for CASSVVGYSGRGGNEQFF.

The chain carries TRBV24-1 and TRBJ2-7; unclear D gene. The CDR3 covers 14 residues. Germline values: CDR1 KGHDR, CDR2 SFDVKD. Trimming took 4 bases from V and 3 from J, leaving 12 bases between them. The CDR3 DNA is TGTGCCACCAGTGACCAGACAAGACTCTACGAGCAGTACTTC. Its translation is CATSDQTRLYEQYF.

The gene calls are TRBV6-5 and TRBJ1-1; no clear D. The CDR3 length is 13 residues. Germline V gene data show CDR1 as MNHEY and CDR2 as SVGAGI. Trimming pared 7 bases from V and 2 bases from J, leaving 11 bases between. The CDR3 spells CASKLYGNTEAFF. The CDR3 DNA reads TGTGCCAGCAAGTTATATGGTAACACTGAAGCTTTCTTT.

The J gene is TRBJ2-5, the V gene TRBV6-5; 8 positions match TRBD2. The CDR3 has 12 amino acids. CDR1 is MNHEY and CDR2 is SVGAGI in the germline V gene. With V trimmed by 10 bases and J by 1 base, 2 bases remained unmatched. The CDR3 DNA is TGTGCCACCGGGGGGGGCCAAGAGACCCAGTACTTC. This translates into CATGGGQETQYF.

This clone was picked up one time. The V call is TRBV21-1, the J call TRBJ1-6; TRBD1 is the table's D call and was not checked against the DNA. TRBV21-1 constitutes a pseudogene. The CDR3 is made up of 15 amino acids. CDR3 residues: CASSKEGQGISPLHF. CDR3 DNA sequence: TGTGCCAGCAGCAAAGAGGGACAGGGAATTTCACCCCTCCACTTT.

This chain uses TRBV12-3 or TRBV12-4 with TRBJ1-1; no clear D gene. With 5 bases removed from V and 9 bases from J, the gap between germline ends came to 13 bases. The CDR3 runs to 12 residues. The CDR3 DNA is TGTGCCAGCAGTACCCGGAGCCCGAAAGCTTTCTTT. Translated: CASSTRSPKAFF.